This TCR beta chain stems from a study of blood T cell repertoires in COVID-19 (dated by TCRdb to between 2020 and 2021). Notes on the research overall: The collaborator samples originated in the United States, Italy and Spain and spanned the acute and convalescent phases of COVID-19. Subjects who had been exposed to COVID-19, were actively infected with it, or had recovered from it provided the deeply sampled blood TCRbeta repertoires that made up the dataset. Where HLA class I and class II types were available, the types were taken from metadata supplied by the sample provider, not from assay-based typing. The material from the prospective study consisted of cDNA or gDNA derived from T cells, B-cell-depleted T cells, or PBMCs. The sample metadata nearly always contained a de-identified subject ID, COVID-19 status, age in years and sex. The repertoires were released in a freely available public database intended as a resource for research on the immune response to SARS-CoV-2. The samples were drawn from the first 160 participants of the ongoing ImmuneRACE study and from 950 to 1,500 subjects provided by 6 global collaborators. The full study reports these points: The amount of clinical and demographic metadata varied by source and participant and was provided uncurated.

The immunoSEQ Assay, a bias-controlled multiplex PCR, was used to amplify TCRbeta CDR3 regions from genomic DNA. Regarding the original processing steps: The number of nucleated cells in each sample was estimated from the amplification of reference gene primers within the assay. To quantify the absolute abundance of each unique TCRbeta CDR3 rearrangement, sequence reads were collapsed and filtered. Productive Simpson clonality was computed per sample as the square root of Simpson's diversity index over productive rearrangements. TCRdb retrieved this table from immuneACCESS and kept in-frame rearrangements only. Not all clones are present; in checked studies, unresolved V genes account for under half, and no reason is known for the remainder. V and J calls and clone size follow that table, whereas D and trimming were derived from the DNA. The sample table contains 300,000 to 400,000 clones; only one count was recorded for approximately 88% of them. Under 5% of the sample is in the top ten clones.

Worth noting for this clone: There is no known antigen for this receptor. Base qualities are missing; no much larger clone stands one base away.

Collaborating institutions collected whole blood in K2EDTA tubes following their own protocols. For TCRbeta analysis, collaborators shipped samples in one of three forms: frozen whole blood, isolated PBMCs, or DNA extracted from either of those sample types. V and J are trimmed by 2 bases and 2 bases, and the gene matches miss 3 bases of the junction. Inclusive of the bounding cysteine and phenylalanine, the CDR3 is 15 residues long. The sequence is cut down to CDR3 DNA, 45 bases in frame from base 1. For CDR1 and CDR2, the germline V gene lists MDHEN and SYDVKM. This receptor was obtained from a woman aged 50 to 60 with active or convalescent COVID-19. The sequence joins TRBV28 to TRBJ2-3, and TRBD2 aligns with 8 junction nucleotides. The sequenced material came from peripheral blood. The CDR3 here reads CASSLVAGPTDTQYF. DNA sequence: TGTGCCAGCAGTTTAGTAGCGGGACCCACAGATACGCAGTATTTT. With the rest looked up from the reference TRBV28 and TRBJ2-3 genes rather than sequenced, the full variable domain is DVKVTQSSRYLVKRTGEKVFLECVQDMDHENMFWYRQDPGLGLRLIYFSYDVKMKEKGDIPEGYSVSREKKERFSLILESASTNQTSMYLCASSLVAGPTDTQYFGPGTRLTVL.